The sequence of this T cell receptor beta chain was determined in a study of blood T cell repertoires in COVID-19. Study-level information: COVID-19 samples collected from the United States, Italy and Spain covered acute and convalescent phases.

The table came from immunoSEQ multiplex PCR; TCRdb's copy has only in-frame clones and leaves some out. The profile shows a few hundred thousand clones, about nine tenths of them singletons. CDR3 length: 16 residues. The V and J ends lost 0 bases and 6 bases, in that order; junction bases with no gene match: 4. Germline values: CDR1 ENHRY, CDR2 SYGVKD. The chain links TRBV10-3 to TRBJ2-1; 11 nucleotides line up with TRBD2. The sequenced sample consisted of peripheral blood. The sequence was collected from a woman in her 50s with acute or convalescent COVID-19. As DNA, the CDR3 is TGTGCCATCAGTGAGTCAGCTAGCGGGGGGCCCAATGAGCAGTTCTTC. The encoded protein is CAISESASGGPNEQFF.